One and the same sample provided the 26 T cell receptor beta chains below, sequenced in a study of cytomegalovirus exposure and HLA in healthy donors (dated by TCRdb to the late 2010s). Libraries were built with the immunoSEQ multiplex PCR assay. For the multiplex PCR, a mixture combining 60 forward primers for TCR Vbeta segments and 13 reverse primers for TCR Jbeta segments was used. TCRdb holds this immuneACCESS table with in-frame rearrangements only. Some clones are missing; in checked studies, unresolved V genes explain under half, and the rest has no known cause. The sample table lists under 150,000 clones, about 80% of them with a count of one. Of the sample, 0.95% to 1.1% falls within the top ten clones. Input material: PBMCs. The receptors were sampled from a human donor in good health.

The chain combines TRBV27 with TRBJ2-1; 9 bases match TRBD1. This CDR3 has 14 residues. V trimming: 4 bases; J trimming: 9 bases; junction bases outside the gene matches: 7. Germline CDR1 MNHEY, CDR2 SMNVEV (reference sequence). The CDR3 reads CASSWATGGGEQFF. The CDR3 nucleotides are TGTGCCAGCAGTTGGGCCACAGGGGGCGGTGAGCAGTTCTTC.

The chain recombines TRBV28 with TRBJ2-3; tentative D call: TRBD2 (5 bases). This CDR3 has 15 residues. Trimming stripped 7 bases from V and 4 bases from J, with 18 bases between. Germline V CDR1 and CDR2: MDHEN, SYDVKM. Here the CDR3 reads CASTPGVGLADTQYF. The DNA for the CDR3 is TGTGCCAGCACTCCCGGGGTTGGCCTCGCAGATACGCAGTATTTT. Filled out from reference TRBV28 and TRBJ2-3, the complete variable domain reads DVKVTQSSRYLVKRTGEKVFLECVQDMDHENMFWYRQDPGLGLRLIYFSYDVKMKEKGDIPEGYSVSREKKERFSLILESASTNQTSMYLCASTPGVGLADTQYFGPGTRLTVL.

V and J are TRBV5-4 and TRBJ2-5; 7 bases are a match to TRBD1. With 7 bases clipped from V and 4 bases from J, the junction kept 16 bases outside the gene matches. Germline-derived CDR1 and CDR2 are SGHNT and YYREEE (reference sequence). The CDR3 sequence is 16 residues long. The CDR3 DNA reads TGTGCCAGCTCAAACACCCCCAGGGACAGCGGAGAGACCCAGTACTTC. Encoded protein: CASSNTPRDSGETQYF.

The chain combines TRBV7-3 with TRBJ2-7, with TRBD2 matching 7 bases. The germline V gene has CDR1 SGHTA and CDR2 FQGTGA. The junction had 4 bases not matched to a gene; V was cut back by 2 bases and J by 3 bases. The CDR3 sequence is 14 residues long. CDR3 DNA sequence: TGTGCCAGCAGCTTAGTGCCGGGGGGCTACGAGCAGTACTTC. Translated: CASSLVPGGYEQYF.

The J gene is TRBJ1-5, the V gene TRBV6-5; no clear D gene. Trimming cost V 8 bases and J 1 base, with 12 bases left between them. The CDR3 sequence is 14 residues long. Germline V CDR1 and CDR2: MNHEY, SVGAGI. For the CDR3, the DNA is TGTGCCAGCGTTGCAGTCGGGAGCAATCAGCCCCAGCATTTT. Its protein product is CASVAVGSNQPQHF.

This rearrangement joins TRBV6-4 to TRBJ2-1; 9 nucleotides line up with TRBD2. CDR1 is MRHNA and CDR2 is SNTAGT in the germline V gene. V lost 6 bases and J lost 5; bases outside the gene matches: 8. This CDR3 comprises 15 residues. The CDR3 DNA is TGTGCCAGCAGCCCTGTAGCGGGGGTGAACAATGAGCAGTTCTTC. It encodes CASSPVAGVNNEQFF.

The gene calls are TRBV19 and TRBJ2-7, with 7 nucleotides matching TRBD1. CDR1 is LNHDA, CDR2 SQIVND, per germline (reference sequence). This CDR3 region has 14 residues. V was pared by 5 bases and J by 4 bases, with 8 bases of the junction left unmatched. The CDR3 DNA is TGTGCCAGTAGTGAGGGGGCACCGAGTTACGAGCAGTACTTC. It is translated as CASSEGAPSYEQYF.

The V and J genes are TRBV29-1 and TRBJ1-5; TRBD1 agrees at 8 bases. CDR1 is SQVTM, CDR2 ANQGSEA, per germline. CDR3 length: 14 amino acids. The V segment lost 5 bases and the J segment 2 bases; nucleotides outside the gene matches: 5. The CDR3 coding sequence is TGCAGCGTTCCAGGGGGCGCGGGCAATCAGCCCCAGCATTTT. It is translated as CSVPGGAGNQPQHF.

This chain links TRBV28 with TRBJ1-2; D unclear. The CDR3 is 12 residues long. Trimming cost V 4 bases and J 2 bases, with 5 bases left between them. The germline V gene encodes CDR1 MDHEN and CDR2 SYDVKM. The chain's CDR3 is CASSSGNYGYTF. CDR3 in DNA: TGTGCCAGCAGTTCGGGGAACTATGGCTACACCTTC.

This clone was detected a few times. The chain carries TRBV2 and TRBJ2-1, with TRBD1 as a possible D gene (6 bases). CDR1 and CDR2 from the germline V gene are SNHLY and FYNNEI. The CDR3 has 13 residues. Trimming took off 10 bases at V and 5 bases at J, with 15 bases between the two ends. Written as DNA, the CDR3 is TGTGCCAACCCGACAGGTCAAAACAATGAGCAGTTCTTC. Its protein is CANPTGQNNEQFF. Complete variable domain (other parts from reference TRBV2 and TRBJ2-1): EPEVTQTPSHQVTQMGQEVILRCVPISNHLYFYWYRQILGQKVEFLVSFYNNEISEKSEIFDDQFSVERPDGSNFTLKIRSTKLEDSAMYFCANPTGQNNEQFFGPGTRLTVL.

The V gene is TRBV18, the J gene TRBJ2-3, with 8 bases that match TRBD2. The CDR3 is made up of 15 amino acids. Germline-derived CDR1 and CDR2 are KGHSH and LQKENI. V lost 5 bases to trimming and J lost 2 bases; unmatched junction nucleotides: 6. CDR3 residues: CASSSRGDDTDTQYF. The CDR3 DNA is TGTGCCAGCTCATCGCGGGGGGACGACACAGATACGCAGTATTTT.

V gene TRBV23-1 combines with J gene TRBJ2-7; tentative D call: TRBD2 (6 bases). TRBV23-1 is treated as an ORF (open reading frame) with a function not yet certain. This CDR3 spans 16 amino acids. Trimming stripped 6 bases from V and 2 bases from J, with 20 bases between. The CDR3 region has the DNA TGCGCCAGCAGACGCAATGCGGGGTGGTCTCCCTACGAGCAGTACTTC. Translation: CASRRNAGWSPYEQYF.

The table lists this clone with a few counts. The chain couples TRBV6-6 to TRBJ1-6; possible D gene TRBD1, 6 bases. CDR3 length: 14 amino acids. Per the germline V gene, CDR1 is MNHNY and CDR2 is SVGAGI (reference sequence). Trimming took 2 bases from V and 8 from J, leaving 10 bases between them. The CDR3 nucleotides are TGTGCCAGCAGTTACGGAGGGGGGGATTCACCCCTCCACTTT. Translation: CASSYGGGDSPLHF.

This chain uses TRBV2 with TRBJ2-3, with 10 positions matching TRBD2. The V and J ends lost 7 bases and 6 bases, in that order; junction bases with no gene match: 10. CDR1 is SNHLY, CDR2 FYNNEI, per germline. The CDR3 runs 15 residues. CDR3 protein: CASKEASGGLDTQYF. DNA for the CDR3: TGTGCCAGCAAGGAGGCTAGCGGGGGTCTCGATACGCAGTATTTT.

As concerns this clone: Other DNA sequences in this specimen translate into the identical CDR3. The chain links TRBV4-3 to TRBJ2-7; the D gene is possibly TRBD2 (6 bases). V was shortened by 0 bases and J by 4 bases, with 7 bases between the two germline ends. Per the germline V gene, CDR1 is LGHNA and CDR2 is YSLEER. CDR3 length equals 13 residues. The CDR3: CASSQEGGYEQYF. In DNA form, the CDR3 reads TGCGCCAGCAGCCAAGAGGGAGGATACGAGCAGTACTTC.

This chain uses TRBV5-1 with TRBJ2-7; D perhaps matches TRBD1 (6 bases). V was cut by 3 bases and J by 2 bases, with 24 bases left in between. This CDR3 comprises 18 residues. Germline assignment: CDR1 SGHRS and CDR2 YFSETQ. The CDR3 region has the DNA TGCGCCAGCAGCTGGACAAGCCAGCTCCAGGGGACCGCCTACGAGCAGTACTTC. Translation gives CASSWTSQLQGTAYEQYF.

This chain's CDR3 is CASSFGGRENSPLHF. CDR3 sequence (DNA): TGTGCCAGCAGTTTCGGCGGGAGGGAAAATTCACCCCTCCACTTT. The chain combines TRBV27 with TRBJ1-6; D not resolved. Looked up from germline, CDR1 is MNHEY and CDR2 is SMNVEV (reference sequence). V lost 3 bases, J lost 7 bases, and 13 bases lay in between. This CDR3 has 15 amino acids.

This chain links TRBV5-4 with TRBJ1-1, with a possible D match to TRBD1 (5 bases). Germline lookup yields CDR1 SGHNT and CDR2 YYREEE (reference sequence). V was pared by 5 bases and J by 0 bases, with 8 bases between. The CDR3 length is 13 residues. CDR3 bases: TGTGCCAGCAGTCCAGGGATGAACACTGAAGCTTTCTTT. Protein sequence: CASSPGMNTEAFF.

V gene TRBV7-6 combines with J gene TRBJ1-2; 9 bases align to TRBD1. Germline V lookup: CDR1 SGHVS, CDR2 FNYEAQ. The CDR3 is 14 amino acids. Unmatched junction bases numbered 10, after V lost 6 bases and J lost 8 bases. The CDR3 DNA follows: TGTGCCAGCAGTAAAACAGGGGGCATTGGAGGCTACACCTTC. As protein: CASSKTGGIGGYTF.

This sequence joins TRBV5-1 and TRBJ2-5; 9 bases agree with TRBD2. Germline lookup yields CDR1 SGHRS and CDR2 YFSETQ. The CDR3 has 18 residues. With V trimmed by 4 bases and J by 5 bases, 18 bases remained unmatched. Written as DNA, the CDR3 is TGCGCCAGCAGCCCCCGGGAGGGTAGCGGGGGAACCGGGGAGACCCAGTACTTC. Its translation: CASSPREGSGGTGETQYF.

The rearrangement uses TRBV10-3 and TRBJ2-1; 13 bases agree with TRBD2. The V segment lost 9 bases and the J segment 0 bases; nucleotides outside the gene matches: 8. Germline-derived CDR1 and CDR2 are ENHRY and SYGVKD. This CDR3 spans 17 amino acids. The CDR3 sequence: CAIATSGGSSSYNEQFF. CDR3 DNA sequence: TGTGCCATAGCGACTAGCGGGGGGTCGAGCTCCTACAATGAGCAGTTCTTC.

V and J are TRBV5-5 and TRBJ2-2; no definite D call. CDR3 length: 12 residues. Germline V lookup: CDR1 SGHKS, CDR2 YYEKEE (reference sequence). Trimming removed 4 bases at V and 11 bases at J, with 12 bases between. In nucleotides, the CDR3 is TGTGCCAGCAGCCTTACTAACGTCGAGCTGTTTTTT. Amino acid sequence: CASSLTNVELFF.

The chain links TRBV20-1 to TRBJ1-1; no clear D gene. The V and J ends lost 7 bases and 1 base respectively, with 7 bases between them. CDR1 and CDR2 from the germline V gene are DFQATT and SNEGSKA (reference sequence). The CDR3 spans 11 residues. The CDR3 bases are TGCAGTGAATTCAGGAACACTGAAGCTTTCTTT. Translation: CSEFRNTEAFF.

This chain links TRBV19 with TRBJ1-1; TRBD1 agrees at 8 bases. CDR3 length equals 16 residues. The V segment lost 4 bases and the J segment 4 bases; nucleotides outside the gene matches: 11. Per the germline V gene, CDR1 is LNHDA and CDR2 is SQIVND (reference sequence). The CDR3 spells CASSTPSTGESTEAFF. CDR3 sequence (DNA): TGTGCCAGTAGTACCCCGTCGACAGGGGAAAGCACTGAAGCTTTCTTT.

The V and J genes are TRBV27 and TRBJ1-1, with D unresolved. The V end lost 4 bases, the J end lost 0 bases, and 18 bases lay between the germline ends. This CDR3 is built from 17 residues. CDR1 and CDR2 (germline): MNHEY, SMNVEV (reference sequence). CDR3 region: CASSSTIGRLMNTEAFF. The CDR3, as DNA: TGTGCCAGCAGTTCCACAATTGGCAGACTAATGAACACTGAAGCTTTCTTT.

This clone showed up just once. This chain uses TRBV27 with TRBJ2-1; 8 bases are a match to TRBD2. Germline trimming cut 8 bases from V and 2 bases from J; bases unmatched to any gene: 11. Germline lookup yields CDR1 MNHEY and CDR2 SMNVEV (reference sequence). The CDR3 totals 16 residues. The CDR3 loop reads CASVAGGDLTYNEQFF. Written as DNA, the CDR3 is TGTGCCAGCGTGGCGGGGGGTGACCTAACCTACAATGAGCAGTTCTTC.